The 25 T cell receptor beta chains below come from one sample, sequenced in a study of cytomegalovirus exposure and HLA in healthy donors (dated by TCRdb to the late 2010s). Receptors were amplified or captured by the immunoSEQ multiplex PCR assay. The multiplex PCR relied on a mix of 60 forward primers for TCR Vbeta segments and 13 reverse primers for TCR Jbeta segments. This is the immuneACCESS table as TCRdb keeps it, with only in-frame sequences that have V and J called. A part of the clones is gone; compared with another copy, unresolved V genes explain less than half, and the rest is unexplained. The sample table holds 100,000 or so clones, of which about 75% were seen once. The top ten clonotypes cover over 9% of the sample. Sequenced material: PBMCs. The receptors originated from a man younger than 45 in good health and CMV-seropositive.

The chain links TRBV5-1 to TRBJ1-5; a weak D match, TRBD1 (5 bases). V gave up 1 base and J gave up 3 bases, with 17 bases separating them. This CDR3 region has 17 residues. Germline lookup yields CDR1 SGHRS and CDR2 YFSETQ. DNA of the CDR3: TGCGCCAGCAGCTTGTCACCCGGGGGGGAAACCAATCAGCCCCAGCATTTT. It yields the protein CASSLSPGGETNQPQHF.

This chain joins TRBV18 and TRBJ1-4, with 8 bases identical to TRBD1. Germline CDR1 reads KGHSH; CDR2 reads LQKENI. V lost 3 bases and J lost 8; bases outside the gene matches: 14. The CDR3 loop spans 17 amino acids. DNA of the CDR3: TGTGCCAGCTCACCGACGGACAGGGCGTCCGTCGCGGAAAAACTGTTTTTT. It specifies CASSPTDRASVAEKLFF.

The rearrangement links TRBV5-1 to TRBJ1-2, with TRBD1 identical over 9 bases. J was trimmed by 1 base and V by 0 bases; bases with no gene match: 7. The CDR3 runs to 17 residues. The germline CDR1 and CDR2 sequences are SGHRS and YFSETQ. The CDR3 reads CASSLGPTGGSNYGYTF. In nucleotides, the CDR3 is TGCGCCAGCAGCTTGGGTCCGACAGGGGGTAGTAACTATGGCTACACCTTC.

The DNA of the CDR3 is TGTGCCAGCAGTTACTCGCAGGGCAATGAGCAGTTCTTC. Its translation is CASSYSQGNEQFF. The chain has TRBV6-5 and TRBJ2-1; TRBD1 is a possible D gene (5 bases). The CDR3 extends over 13 amino acids. Trimming removed 0 bases at V and 6 bases at J, with 6 bases between. CDR1 MNHEY and CDR2 SVGAGI come from the germline V gene.

V gene TRBV6-4 combines with J gene TRBJ1-1, with TRBD1 as a possible D gene (6 bases). The CDR3 length is 13 residues. CDR1 is MRHNA and CDR2 is SNTAGT in the germline V gene. V gave up 6 bases and J gave up 0 bases, with 8 bases separating them. The CDR3 DNA reads as TGTGCCAGCAGGGACAGCATGAACACTGAAGCTTTCTTT. Translated, it gives CASRDSMNTEAFF.

Note on this clone: One end of the junction fails to match germline, which may point to a read error. The J gene is TRBJ1-3, the V gene TRBV7-9; 9 positions match TRBD1. CDR1 is SEHNR, CDR2 FQNEAQ, per germline (reference sequence). This CDR3 comprises 16 residues. CDR3 nucleotides: TGTTCCAGCAGCTCCGACAGGGGGTACTCTGGAAACACCATATATTTT. Protein product: CSSSSDRGYSGNTIYF.

This sequence joins TRBV30 and TRBJ2-2; D not resolved. This CDR3 is built from 15 residues. V dropped 2 bases and J dropped 0 bases, with 10 bases sitting between them. Germline V gene sequence: CDR1 GTSNPN, CDR2 SVGIG (reference sequence). The CDR3 nucleotides are TGTGCCTGGAGTCCCGCGGCGACGAACACCGGGGAGCTGTTTTTT. It codes for CAWSPAATNTGELFF.

The rearrangement links TRBV2 to TRBJ2-7, with D possibly being TRBD1 (5 bases). The CDR3 covers 15 residues. The V gene's germline CDR1 is SNHLY and CDR2 FYNNEI. V lost 3 bases and J 2 bases, leaving 14 bases between the germline ends. The CDR3 nucleotides are TGTGCCAGCAGTGATTTGGCAGGGTTAACCTACGAGCAGTACTTC. Translating gives CASSDLAGLTYEQYF.

The gene calls are TRBV7-3 and TRBJ2-7; D not certain. Trimming took off 0 bases at V and 0 bases at J, with 9 bases between the two ends. The CDR3 is made up of 15 amino acids. CDR1 and CDR2 from the germline V gene are SGHTA and FQGTGA. The CDR3 protein is CASSLTAGSSYEQYF. The CDR3 DNA reads as TGTGCCAGCAGCTTAACGGCAGGTAGCTCCTACGAGCAGTACTTC.

The V call is TRBV27, the J call TRBJ2-1, with 13 bases aligning to TRBD2. The J segment lost 14 bases and the V segment lost 4 bases, leaving 5 bases of the junction unmatched. The CDR3 consists of 13 residues. Looked up from germline, CDR1 is MNHEY and CDR2 is SMNVEV (reference sequence). The DNA of the CDR3 is TGTGCCAGCAGTTCAGGGACTAGCGGGGAAGAGTTCTTC. This sequence encodes CASSSGTSGEEFF.

This clone was detected only a few times. The rearrangement links TRBV28 to TRBJ2-1, with D hard to call. V was trimmed by 7 bases and J by 0 bases, leaving 7 bases between them. The CDR3 consists of 13 residues. CDR1 and CDR2 (germline): MDHEN, SYDVKM. CDR3 sequence: CASTQDSYNEQFF. The CDR3 DNA is TGTGCCAGCACGCAGGACTCCTACAATGAGCAGTTCTTC.

V gene TRBV7-6 combines with J gene TRBJ2-7, with 7 bases identical to TRBD1. The germline V gene has CDR1 SGHVS and CDR2 FNYEAQ. Unmatched junction bases numbered 2, after V lost 1 base and J lost 2 bases. CDR3 length equals 14 residues. CDR3 nucleotides: TGTGCCAGCAGCTTAGGCAGGGGGACCTACGAGCAGTACTTC. It translates to CASSLGRGTYEQYF.

This clone appeared once. The rearrangement uses TRBV11-2 and TRBJ2-7; TRBD1 agrees at 9 bases. The trim removed 2 bases at V and 2 bases at J, leaving 4 bases unmatched. Looked up from germline, CDR1 is SGHAT and CDR2 is FQNNGV. CDR3 size: 15 residues. As DNA, the CDR3 is TGTGCCAGCAGCTTACCGGACAGGGGACCCTACGAGCAGTACTTC. Translation gives CASSLPDRGPYEQYF.

This rearrangement joins TRBV9 to TRBJ2-4; 10 bases are shared with TRBD2. The trim removed 0 bases at V and 10 bases at J, leaving 4 bases unmatched. Per germline, CDR1 SGDLS and CDR2 YYNGEE. The CDR3 has 14 amino acids. The CDR3 region has the DNA TGTGCCAGCAGCGTAGTGGCTAGCGGGGGAATTCAGTACTTC. It encodes CASSVVASGGIQYF.

The genes are TRBV5-6 and TRBJ2-2; 7 bases are shared with TRBD2. The CDR3 consists of 14 residues. J lost 4 bases, V lost 1 base, and 1 base had no gene match. Looked up from germline, CDR1 is SGHDT and CDR2 is YYEEEE. The CDR3 bases are TGTGCCAGCAGCTTGAGGACTAGCACCGGGGAGCTGTTTTTT. Its protein product is CASSLRTSTGELFF.

V usage is TRBV19 and J usage is TRBJ2-1; possibly TRBD2 for D (6 bases). Germline V CDR1 and CDR2: LNHDA, SQIVND (reference sequence). The length of the CDR3 is 15 residues. The V gene lost 3 bases and the J gene lost 9 bases, with 18 bases spanning the gap. CDR3 residues: CASSMGTLEWSEQFF. The DNA of the CDR3 is TGTGCCAGTAGTATGGGGACTCTGGAATGGAGTGAGCAGTTCTTC.

This clone was seen just once. V is TRBV9 and J is TRBJ1-2, with D perhaps TRBD1 (6 bases). This CDR3 is built from 14 residues. Trimming cost V 0 bases and J 2 bases, with 8 bases left between them. Germline V gene data show CDR1 as SGDLS and CDR2 as YYNGEE. DNA of the CDR3: TGTGCCAGCAGCGTAGGGACAGCGAACTATGGCTACACCTTC. Translated: CASSVGTANYGYTF.

This clone was recorded only once. V and J are TRBV2 and TRBJ1-6; 9 bases are a match to TRBD1. This CDR3 contains 16 residues. Germline V gives CDR1 SNHLY, CDR2 FYNNEI. J lost 7 bases, V lost 7 bases, and 11 bases had no gene match. CDR3 nucleotides: TGTGCCAGCACTTGGGACAGGGATTTGGAAAATTCACCCCTCCACTTT. Translated, it gives CASTWDRDLENSPLHF.

In the case of this clone: Germline and junction disagree at one end, which may indicate a read error. The rearrangement links TRBV7-9 to TRBJ2-1; tentative D call: TRBD1 (6 bases). Germline lookup yields CDR1 SEHNR and CDR2 FQNEAQ (reference sequence). The CDR3 has 14 residues. The CDR3 region is CSSSGTLVINEQFF. CDR3 DNA sequence: TGTTCCAGCAGTGGGACATTGGTGATCAATGAGCAGTTCTTC.

V is TRBV18 and J is TRBJ1-1, with TRBD1 matching 7 bases. Germline trimming cut 4 bases from V and 3 bases from J; bases unmatched to any gene: 5. The CDR3 loop spans 14 amino acids. Per germline, CDR1 KGHSH and CDR2 LQKENI. CDR3 protein: CASSLGQDHTEAFF. CDR3 DNA sequence: TGTGCCAGCTCACTTGGACAGGACCACACTGAAGCTTTCTTT. Full variable domain (missing parts from reference TRBV18 and TRBJ1-1): NAGVMQNPRHLVRRRGQEARLRCSPMKGHSHVYWYRQLPEEGLKFMVYLQKENIIDESGMPKERFSAEFPKEGPSILRIQQVVRGDSAAYFCASSLGQDHTEAFFGQGTRLTVV.

This rearrangement joins TRBV19 to TRBJ1-6; D is possibly TRBD1 (5 bases). CDR1 and CDR2 from the germline V gene are LNHDA and SQIVND (reference sequence). The CDR3 consists of 14 residues. V lost 9 bases to trimming and J lost 4 bases, with 13 bases between them. The CDR3 is CASSGDPYNSPLHF. DNA for the CDR3: TGTGCCAGCTCGGGGGACCCATATAATTCACCCCTCCACTTT.

CDR3 in DNA: TGTGCCACCAAAGGGGACTATCAGCCCCAGCATTTT. Its translation: CATKGDYQPQHF. The gene calls are TRBV15 and TRBJ1-5; tentatively, D is TRBD1 (5 bases). The CDR3 runs to 12 residues. Trimming shortened V by 7 bases and J by 5 bases, and 9 bases separated the two germline ends. Germline assignment: CDR1 LNHNV and CDR2 YYDKDF (reference sequence). Full variable domain (missing parts from reference TRBV15 and TRBJ1-5): DAMVIQNPRYQVTQFGKPVTLSCSQTLNHNVMYWYQQKSSQAPKLLFHYYDKDFNNEADTPDNFQSRRPNTSFCFLDIRSPGLGDTAMYLCATKGDYQPQHFGDGTRLSIL.

This chain joins TRBV4-2 and TRBJ2-6, with TRBD2 identical over 7 bases. Germline CDR1 and CDR2: LGHNA and YNFKEQ. After removal of 4 bases from V and 1 base from J, the junction contained 13 bases not matched to a gene. The CDR3 has 19 residues. As DNA, the CDR3 is TGTGCCAGCAGCCGGGGTGGCGGGGGAGCCCCGTCTGGGGCCAACGTCCTGACTTTC. Amino acid sequence: CASSRGGGGAPSGANVLTF.

The rearrangement links TRBV19 to TRBJ2-7; tentatively, D is TRBD1 (7 bases). The J call could be wrong; TRBJ2-1 is a better fit for the DNA end. Germline lookup yields CDR1 LNHDA and CDR2 SQIVND (reference sequence). This CDR3 comprises 15 residues. The CDR3 is CASSAGQPGRDEQFF. CDR3 DNA sequence: TGTGCCAGTAGCGCGGGACAGCCTGGTAGGGATGAGCAGTTCTTC.

The V gene is TRBV7-3, the J gene TRBJ2-4; a possible D gene is TRBD2 (7 bases). The V and J ends lost 3 bases and 8 bases respectively, with 14 bases between them. Germline V gene lookup returns CDR1 SGHTA and CDR2 FQGTGA. The CDR3 spans 14 residues. The chain's CDR3 is CASSLGGAWDIQYF. CDR3 DNA sequence: TGTGCCAGCAGCTTGGGGGGGGCTTGGGACATTCAGTACTTC.